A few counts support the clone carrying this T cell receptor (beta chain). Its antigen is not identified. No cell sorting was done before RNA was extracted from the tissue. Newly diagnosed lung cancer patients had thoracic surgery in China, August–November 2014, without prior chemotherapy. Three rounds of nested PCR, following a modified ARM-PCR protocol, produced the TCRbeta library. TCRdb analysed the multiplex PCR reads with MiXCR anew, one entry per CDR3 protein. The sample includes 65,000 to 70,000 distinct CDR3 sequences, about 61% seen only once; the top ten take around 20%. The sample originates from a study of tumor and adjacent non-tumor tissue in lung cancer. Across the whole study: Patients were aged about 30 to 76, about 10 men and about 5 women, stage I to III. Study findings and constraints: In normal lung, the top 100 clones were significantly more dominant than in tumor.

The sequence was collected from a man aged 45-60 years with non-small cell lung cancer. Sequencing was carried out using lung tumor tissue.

The CDR3 DNA follows: TGCAGTGCTGAGGACTTATCGTGGGAGCAGTTCTTC. Translating it yields CSAEDLSWEQFF. V gene TRBV20-1 combines with J gene TRBJ2-1, with D possibly being TRBD2 (5 bases). Germline CDR1 is DFQATT and CDR2 is SNEGSKA (reference sequence). The CDR3 has 12 amino acids. V shed 5 bases and J shed 10 bases, with 15 bases lying between them.